This T cell receptor (beta chain) was recovered during a study of tumor and adjacent non-tumor tissue in lung cancer. Study details: On average, productive TCRbeta reads reached 4 million to 5 million per sample. Study-wide findings and caveats: Tumor repertoires had a smaller top 100 clone share than normal lung. Tumor TCR diversity, when higher, was linked to shorter survival. Tumor tissue had significantly higher TCR diversity than normal lung.

The template was RNA from unsorted bulk tissue. A modified ARM-PCR protocol with three rounds of nested PCR amplified TCRbeta. Each CDR3 protein is one row after TCRdb ran MiXCR on the multiplex PCR reads. The sample records approximately 90,000 distinct CDR3 sequences, roughly two thirds being singletons. The CDR3 covers 16 residues. The germline V gene has CDR1 SGHDN and CDR2 FVKESK. V lost 0 bases and J 14 bases, leaving 22 bases between the germline ends. Concerning this clonotype itself: Its antigen remains unknown.

The specimen was lung tumor tissue. The TCR sequence derives from an older man with non-small cell lung cancer. The genes are TRBV14 and TRBJ1-4, with D tentatively TRBD1 (5 bases). The DNA for the CDR3 is TGTGCCAGCAGCCAAGATTCCGGGACGTACTTTGAAGATCTGTTTTTT. It specifies CASSQDSGTYFEDLFF.